This TCR beta chain was captured by sequencing in a study of cytomegalovirus exposure and HLA in healthy donors. Broader study findings: An apparent linkage of common viral pathogens to several of the most significant clusters emerged in a later analysis.

As for this clone: The antigen is unknown.

The J segment lost 5 bases and the V segment lost 2 bases, leaving 14 bases of the junction unmatched. This CDR3 comprises 18 residues. Germline CDR1 is SGHNT and CDR2 is YYREEE (reference sequence). Amplification used 60 Vbeta primers and 13 Jbeta primers. Assay used: immunoSEQ multiplex PCR; TCRdb lists only in-frame clones, some missing. The sample includes about 190,000 clones. The TCR comes from a woman younger than 45 in good health and CMV-seropositive. The rearrangement uses TRBV5-4 and TRBJ2-5; 11 nucleotides match TRBD2. The sequencing input was PBMCs. The CDR3 reads CASSFTTTSGGGGETQYF. In DNA, the CDR3 is TGTGCCAGCAGCTTTACCACAACTAGCGGGGGAGGAGGGGAGACCCAGTACTTC.